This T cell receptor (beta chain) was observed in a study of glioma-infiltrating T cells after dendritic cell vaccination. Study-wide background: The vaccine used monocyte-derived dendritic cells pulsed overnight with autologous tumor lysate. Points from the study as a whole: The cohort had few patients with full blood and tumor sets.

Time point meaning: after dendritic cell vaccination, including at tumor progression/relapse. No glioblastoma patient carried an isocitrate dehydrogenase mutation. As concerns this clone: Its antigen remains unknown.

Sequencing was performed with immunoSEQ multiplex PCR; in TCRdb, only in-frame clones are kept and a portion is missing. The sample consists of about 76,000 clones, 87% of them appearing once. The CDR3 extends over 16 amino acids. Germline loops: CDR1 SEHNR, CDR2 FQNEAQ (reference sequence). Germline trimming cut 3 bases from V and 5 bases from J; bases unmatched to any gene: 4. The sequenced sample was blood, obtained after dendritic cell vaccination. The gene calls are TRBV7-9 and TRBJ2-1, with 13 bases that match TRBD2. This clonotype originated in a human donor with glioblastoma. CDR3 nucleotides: TGTGCCAGCAGCTTCGGGACTAGCGGGGCGAACAATGAGCAGTTCTTC. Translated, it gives CASSFGTSGANNEQFF.